Described below is a single TCR beta chain sequence and its context. Its cognate antigen is unknown. J was trimmed by 10 bases and V by 2 bases; bases with no gene match: 3. This CDR3 spans 13 amino acids. Germline CDR1 MNHEY, CDR2 SMNVEV (reference sequence). The record originates from a study of cytomegalovirus exposure and HLA in healthy donors. Study-level points and caveats: The study designated 150 to 200 TCR beta chains cytomegalovirus-associated. The tendency of first-cohort TCR clusters to co-occur in the roughly 130 validation repertoires emerged from a later analysis. Rare sequences made up most TCRs, while some public TCRs were found in many donors. Reports showed the classifier diagnosing cytomegalovirus status with high specificity and sensitivity.

Sequencing used immunoSEQ multiplex PCR; TCRdb keeps in-frame clones, though not all of them. This sample yields about 400,000 clones, of which 80% to 90% are seen a single time; approximately 0.86% belongs to the top ten. The genes are TRBV27 and TRBJ2-1, with 9 bases lining up with TRBD2. The sample taken for sequencing was PBMCs. This TCR was sampled from a woman younger than 30 in good health and CMV-seronegative. CDR3 protein: CASSLRTSDEQFF. Written as DNA, the CDR3 is TGTGCCAGCAGTTTACGGACTAGCGACGAGCAGTTCTTC.